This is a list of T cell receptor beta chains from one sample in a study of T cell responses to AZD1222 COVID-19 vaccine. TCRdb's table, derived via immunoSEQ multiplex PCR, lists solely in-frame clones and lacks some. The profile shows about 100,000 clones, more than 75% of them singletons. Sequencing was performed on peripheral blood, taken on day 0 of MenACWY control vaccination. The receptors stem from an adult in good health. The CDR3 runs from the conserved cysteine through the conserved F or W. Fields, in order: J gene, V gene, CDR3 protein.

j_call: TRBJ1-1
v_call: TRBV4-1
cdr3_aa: CASSHPLGAEAFF

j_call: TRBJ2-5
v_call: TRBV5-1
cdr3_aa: CASSTGTAQETQYF

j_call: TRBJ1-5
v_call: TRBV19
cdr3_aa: CASSSPETGGSLNQPQHF

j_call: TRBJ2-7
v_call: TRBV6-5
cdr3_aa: CASLGLFNEQYF

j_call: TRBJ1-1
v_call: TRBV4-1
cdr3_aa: CASSQDLRGGTEAFF

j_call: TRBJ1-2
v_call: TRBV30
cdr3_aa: CAGGYGYTF

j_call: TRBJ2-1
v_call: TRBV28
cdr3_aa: CASSPFRKNEQFF

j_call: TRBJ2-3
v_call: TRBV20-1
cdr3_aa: CSASPSGTDTQYF

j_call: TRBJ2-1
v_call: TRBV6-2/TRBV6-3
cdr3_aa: CASSTPGTSGDPFDNEQFF

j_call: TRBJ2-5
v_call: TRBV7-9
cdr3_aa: CASSLAGSETQYF

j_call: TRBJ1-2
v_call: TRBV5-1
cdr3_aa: CASSSGTGTGYTF

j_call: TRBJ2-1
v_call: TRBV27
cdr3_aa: CASSPGTSGGAPYNEQFF

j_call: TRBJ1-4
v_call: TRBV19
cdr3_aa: CASTGLPTTNEKLFF

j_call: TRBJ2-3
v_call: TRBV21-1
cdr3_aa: CASRGYRGRGDTQYF

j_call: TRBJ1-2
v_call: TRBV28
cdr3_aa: CASTAGQGIGYTF

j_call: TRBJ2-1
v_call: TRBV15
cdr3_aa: CATREPGTTEQFF

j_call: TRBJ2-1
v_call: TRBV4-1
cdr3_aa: CASSQPGTRNEQFF

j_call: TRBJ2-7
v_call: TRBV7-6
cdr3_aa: CASSLAGQGAKEQYF

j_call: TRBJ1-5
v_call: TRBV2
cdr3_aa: CASTGGSNQPQHF

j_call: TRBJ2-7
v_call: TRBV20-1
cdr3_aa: CSAREVYEQYF

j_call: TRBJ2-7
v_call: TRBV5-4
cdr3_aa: CASSSSGSYEQYF

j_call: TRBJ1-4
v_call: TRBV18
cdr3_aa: CASSREQANEKLFF

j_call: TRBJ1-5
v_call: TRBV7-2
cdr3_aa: CASSARLEGQPQHF

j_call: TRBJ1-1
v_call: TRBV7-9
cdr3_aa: CASSLRSGVDSEAFF

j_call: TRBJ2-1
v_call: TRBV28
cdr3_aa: CASTPDMDEQFF

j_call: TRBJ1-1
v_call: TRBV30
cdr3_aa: CAWIPAGGMNTEAFF

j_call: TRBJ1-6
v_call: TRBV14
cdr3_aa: CASSQDWSPLHF

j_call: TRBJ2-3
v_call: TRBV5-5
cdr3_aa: CATVDTQYF

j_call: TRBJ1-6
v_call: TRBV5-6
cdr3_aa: CASSSGAFNSPLHF

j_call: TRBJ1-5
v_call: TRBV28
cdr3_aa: CASSLGVQPQHF

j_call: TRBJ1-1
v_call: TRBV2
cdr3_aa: CASSEQGTENTEAFF

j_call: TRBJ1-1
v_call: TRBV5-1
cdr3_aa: CASSLARQGMNTEAFF

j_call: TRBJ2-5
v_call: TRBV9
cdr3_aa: CASSVATDCGRHREYF

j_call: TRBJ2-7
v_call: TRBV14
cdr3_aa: CASSPAYSYEQYF

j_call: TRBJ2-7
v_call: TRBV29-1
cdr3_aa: CSVGRSYEQYF

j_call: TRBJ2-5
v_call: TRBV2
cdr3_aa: CASLGLAASREETQYF

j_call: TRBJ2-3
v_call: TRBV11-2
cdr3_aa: CASSPEGLAGTTQYF

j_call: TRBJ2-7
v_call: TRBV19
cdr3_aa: CASSPHQGSSYEQYF

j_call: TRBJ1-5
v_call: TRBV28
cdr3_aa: CASSSPGGYSNQPQHF

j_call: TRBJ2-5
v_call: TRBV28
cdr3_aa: CASSSVQVTQETQYF

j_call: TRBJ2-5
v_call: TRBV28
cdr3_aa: CASSLRGVNQETQYF

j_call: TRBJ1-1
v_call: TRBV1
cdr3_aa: CTSSQEGEGQGRYTEAFF